The T cell receptor beta chain described here comes from a study of vaccination and CD4 T cells after COVID-19. Turning to the study itself: Cells were stimulated with overlapping spike peptide pools from SARS-CoV-2, HCoV-NL63, HCoV-OC43 and HCoV-229E. Notes on the study in general: The rise in median SARS-CoV-2-reactive clonotypes, from around 20 to 38, was not significant.

CDR3 length: 17 amino acids. Unmatched junction bases numbered 9, after V lost 1 base and J lost 1 base. From germline, CDR1 is SGHTA and CDR2 FQGNSA. Turning to this clonotype: Its specificity is unknown.

Treatment here: roughly 11-day PBMC culture with coronavirus spike peptide pools or control peptides (ViraFEST assay). Negative selection recovered the CD4+ T cells once they had spent around 10 days in culture. Scientists ran DNA taken from cultured CD4+ T cells through the Oncomine TCR Beta short-read assay for sequencing. From the PCR reads, TCRdb called clonotypes with MiXCR, one entry per CDR3 protein. This sample has about 26,000 distinct CDR3 sequences, with about 64% found just once. The sequence was collected from a human donor who had recovered from COVID-19. The specimen sequenced was CD4+ T cells from blood, cultured in vitro. The chain couples TRBV7-2 to TRBJ2-7, with 8 bases aligning to TRBD2. The CDR3 nucleotides are TGTGCCAGCAGCTTAGTGGTTAGCGGGATAGATTCCTACGAGCAGTACTTC. This encodes CASSLVVSGIDSYEQYF.